This T cell receptor (beta chain) was sequenced in a study of beta chain features in type 1 diabetes. This clone was seen a handful of times. The sample carries other DNA sequences with the same CDR3. Germline CDR1 is SGHNT and CDR2 is YYREEE (reference sequence). The length of the CDR3 is 12 residues. V was clipped by 4 bases and J by 2 bases, with 3 bases between them. Sequenced material consisted of expressed TCRB transcripts (all of the isolated RNA was reverse transcribed). The assay was immunoSEQ multiplex PCR, and TCRdb's table has in-frame clones only and misses some. The profile covers 970,000 or so clones, with 15% to 20% appearing a single time and roughly 0.025% taken by the ten largest.

V usage is TRBV5-4 and J usage is TRBJ2-2; no firm D call. Input material: naive CD4+ T cells from blood. This TCR derives from a woman aged 18-29 years in good health. For the CDR3, the DNA is TGTGCCAGCAGCCTCAACACCGGGGAGCTGTTTTTT. Translated, it gives CASSLNTGELFF.